Listed here are 18 T cell receptor beta chains from one sample, sequenced in a study of T cell changes during pregnancy in multiple sclerosis. Method: immunoSEQ multiplex PCR; TCRdb's copy keeps in-frame clones and lacks some. In the table there are roughly 14,000 clones, approximately 83% of which are singletons. Sequences were derived from CD8+ T cells from peripheral blood mononuclear cells, sampled after pregnancy. The receptors here all came from a female donor in good health, enrolled as a control in a pregnancy study.

This chain joins TRBV6-1 and TRBJ1-2, with D tentatively TRBD1 (6 bases). The CDR3 spans 16 residues. V gave up 0 bases and J gave up 4 bases, with 15 bases separating them. Germline CDR1 and CDR2: MNHNS and SASEGT. The CDR3 sequence is CASSEAMDSVFYGYTF. The CDR3 coding sequence is TGTGCCAGCAGTGAAGCAATGGACAGCGTATTCTATGGCTACACCTTC.

To note about this clone: This sample includes further DNA sequences coding for the same CDR3. The chain employs TRBV7-2 and TRBJ1-5; maybe TRBD1 (6 bases). V was trimmed by 1 base and J by 6 bases, leaving 7 bases between them. Germline V gene lookup returns CDR1 SGHTA and CDR2 FQGNSA. The CDR3 extends over 13 amino acids. CDR3 sequence (DNA): TGTGCCAGCAGCTTAGACAGGGCTCAGCCCCAGCATTTT. This translates into CASSLDRAQPQHF.

The V gene is TRBV6-5, the J gene TRBJ1-1; 7 nucleotides align to TRBD1. The CDR3 runs 15 residues. Germline CDR1 and CDR2: MNHEY and SVGAGI. The junction had 9 bases not matched to a gene; V was cut back by 8 bases and J by 0 bases. CDR3 residues: CASHPTGTVNTEAFF. The CDR3 bases are TGTGCCAGCCATCCCACCGGGACAGTGAACACTGAAGCTTTCTTT.

Only one count was recorded for this clone. The CDR3 is CASSAGLAGGPYEQYF. The CDR3, as DNA: TGTGCCAGCAGTGCGGGACTAGCGGGGGGGCCCTACGAGCAGTACTTC. V and J are TRBV6-4 and TRBJ2-7; TRBD2 matches at 16 bases. Germline CDR1 MRHNA, CDR2 SNTAGT. The CDR3 sequence is 16 residues long. V shed 4 bases and J 2 bases; nucleotides not matched to a gene: 2.

The chain uses TRBV11-1 and TRBJ2-1; perhaps TRBD1 as D (6 bases). Trimming shortened V by 1 base and J by 5 bases, and 9 bases separated the two germline ends. CDR1 SGHAT and CDR2 FQDESV come from the germline V gene (reference sequence). This CDR3 has 14 amino acids. The CDR3: CASSLGQGNNEQFF. The CDR3 bases are TGTGCCAGCAGCTTAGGTCAGGGGAACAATGAGCAGTTCTTC.

Turning to this clone: The identical CDR3 is also encoded by other nucleotide sequences in the sample. J is TRBJ2-2 and V is TRBV9; unclear D gene. Trimming removed 3 bases at V and 7 bases at J, with 7 bases between. Germline loops: CDR1 SGDLS, CDR2 YYNGEE. This CDR3 comprises 12 residues. CDR3 sequence reads: CASSARGGELFF. The CDR3 nucleotides read TGTGCCAGCAGCGCGAGAGGCGGGGAGCTGTTTTTT.

V and J are TRBV27 and TRBJ2-3; no firm D call. CDR3 length equals 14 residues. The V gene's germline CDR1 is MNHEY and CDR2 SMNVEV (reference sequence). V gave up 5 bases and J gave up 4 bases, with 13 bases separating them. CDR3 DNA: TGTGCCAGCAGTAATCTCCCGGGTGCAGATACGCAGTATTTT. Protein product: CASSNLPGADTQYF.

The CDR3 is CASKGGVEADTQYF. The CDR3 coding sequence is TGTGCCAGTAAAGGGGGGGTTGAGGCAGATACGCAGTATTTT. The chain couples TRBV19 to TRBJ2-3, with TRBD2 as a possible D gene (7 bases). Germline V gene sequence: CDR1 LNHDA, CDR2 SQIVND (reference sequence). The CDR3 contains 14 residues. V shed 7 bases and J shed 4 bases, with 15 bases lying between them. Looking up the rest from reference TRBV19 and TRBJ2-3 gives the full variable domain: DGGITQSPKYLFRKEGQNVTLSCEQNLNHDAMYWYRQDPGQGLRLIYYSQIVNDFQKGDIAEGYSVSREKKESFPLTVTSAQKNPTAFYLCASKGGVEADTQYFGPGTRLTVL.

This clone was observed a few times. The chain combines TRBV27 with TRBJ1-2; D is possibly TRBD1 (6 bases). CDR1 and CDR2 (germline): MNHEY, SMNVEV (reference sequence). V was clipped by 0 bases and J by 8 bases, with 19 bases between them. The CDR3 sequence is 16 residues long. The DNA of the CDR3 is TGTGCCAGCAGTTTATCACTGGGTACAGGGCTCAGCGGCTACACCTTC. It specifies CASSLSLGTGLSGYTF.

The V call is TRBV28, the J call TRBJ1-2; TRBD1 is a possible D gene (5 bases). The CDR3 consists of 13 residues. CDR1 and CDR2 from the germline V gene are MDHEN and SYDVKM. V gave up 3 bases and J gave up 7 bases, with 12 bases separating them. The CDR3 here is CASSLGREGGYTF. Written as DNA, the CDR3 is TGTGCCAGCAGTTTGGGCAGGGAGGGTGGCTACACCTTC.

The chain combines TRBV16 with TRBJ2-2; D not resolved. The CDR3 has 12 amino acids. Germline assignment: CDR1 KGHSY and CDR2 FQNENV. The ends were cut back, 5 bases at V and 2 bases at J, with 3 bases in the middle. The CDR3 DNA follows: TGTGCCAGCAGCGTAAACACCGGGGAGCTGTTTTTT. Protein: CASSVNTGELFF.

V gene TRBV28 combines with J gene TRBJ1-2; 7 bases match TRBD1. Germline V gene lookup returns CDR1 MDHEN and CDR2 SYDVKM. The CDR3 covers 14 residues. V lost 6 bases to trimming and J lost 5 bases; unmatched junction nucleotides: 9. This CDR3 reads CASSPTGTGYGYTF. CDR3 sequence (DNA): TGTGCCAGCAGCCCGACAGGGACCGGATATGGCTACACCTTC.

This sequence joins TRBV21-1 and TRBJ2-3; no check of the table's D call, TRBD2, against the DNA was made. TRBV21-1 is a pseudogene segment. The CDR3 is made up of 15 amino acids. The CDR3 region is CASSKRGLGEDTQYF. In nucleotides, the CDR3 is TGTGCCAGCAGCAAACGAGGACTAGGCGAAGATACGCAGTATTTT.

This rearrangement joins TRBV2 to TRBJ2-7; possible D gene TRBD2, 6 bases. V was trimmed by 3 bases and J by 4 bases, leaving 13 bases between them. The germline gives CDR1 SNHLY, CDR2 FYNNEI. CDR3 size: 14 residues. The CDR3, as DNA: TGTGCCAGCAGTGATATTCTAGCGAGGTACGAGCAGTACTTC. Protein: CASSDILARYEQYF.

The J gene is TRBJ2-6, the V gene TRBV5-1; no clear D gene. The CDR3 covers 16 residues. V was pared by 3 bases and J by 0 bases, with 10 bases between. Germline assignment: CDR1 SGHRS and CDR2 YFSETQ. CDR3 nucleotide sequence: TGCGCCAGCAGCTCCCATTCAGGCTCTGGGGCCAACGTCCTGACTTTC. Amino acid sequence: CASSSHSGSGANVLTF.

The chain links TRBV7-3 to TRBJ2-2; TRBD1 matches 7 bases. This CDR3 comprises 17 residues. Germline loops: CDR1 SGHTA, CDR2 FQGTGA. V was pared by 1 base and J by 3 bases, with 8 bases of the junction left unmatched. CDR3 sequence: CASSLNSGTAYTGELFF. CDR3 bases: TGTGCCAGCAGCTTAAATAGTGGGACAGCCTACACCGGGGAGCTGTTTTTT.

The gene calls are TRBV2 and TRBJ1-1; TRBD1 aligns across 9 bases. With V trimmed by 6 bases and J by 4 bases, 3 bases remained unmatched. The CDR3 runs to 13 residues. Germline assignment: CDR1 SNHLY and CDR2 FYNNEI. The CDR3 spells CASRKTGGTEAFF. DNA for the CDR3: TGTGCCAGCAGGAAGACAGGGGGCACTGAAGCTTTCTTT. The full variable domain, completed using reference TRBV2 and TRBJ1-1, is EPEVTQTPSHQVTQMGQEVILRCVPISNHLYFYWYRQILGQKVEFLVSFYNNEISEKSEIFDDQFSVERPDGSNFTLKIRSTKLEDSAMYFCASRKTGGTEAFFGQGTRLTVV.

This clone was seen a single time. This rearrangement joins TRBV6-6 to TRBJ1-1; D remains ambiguous. The CDR3 contains 13 residues. Trimming removed 2 bases from V and 2 bases from J, with 6 bases in between. CDR1 MNHNY and CDR2 SVGAGI come from the germline V gene (reference sequence). This chain's CDR3 is CASSYTPNTEAFF. CDR3 DNA: TGTGCCAGCAGTTACACTCCAAACACTGAAGCTTTCTTT.